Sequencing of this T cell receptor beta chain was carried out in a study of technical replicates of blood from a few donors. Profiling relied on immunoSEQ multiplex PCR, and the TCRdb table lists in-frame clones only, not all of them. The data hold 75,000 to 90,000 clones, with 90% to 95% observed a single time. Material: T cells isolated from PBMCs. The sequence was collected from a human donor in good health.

CDR3 coding DNA: TGTGCCAGCAGTTACTTTGGACAGGGGGCAAATGAGCAGTTCTTC. It codes for CASSYFGQGANEQFF. The chain joins TRBV6-5 to TRBJ2-1, with 11 bases identical to TRBD1. V gave up 1 base and J gave up 7 bases; unmatched junction bases: 3. The CDR3 has 15 residues. Germline loops: CDR1 MNHEY, CDR2 SVGAGI.